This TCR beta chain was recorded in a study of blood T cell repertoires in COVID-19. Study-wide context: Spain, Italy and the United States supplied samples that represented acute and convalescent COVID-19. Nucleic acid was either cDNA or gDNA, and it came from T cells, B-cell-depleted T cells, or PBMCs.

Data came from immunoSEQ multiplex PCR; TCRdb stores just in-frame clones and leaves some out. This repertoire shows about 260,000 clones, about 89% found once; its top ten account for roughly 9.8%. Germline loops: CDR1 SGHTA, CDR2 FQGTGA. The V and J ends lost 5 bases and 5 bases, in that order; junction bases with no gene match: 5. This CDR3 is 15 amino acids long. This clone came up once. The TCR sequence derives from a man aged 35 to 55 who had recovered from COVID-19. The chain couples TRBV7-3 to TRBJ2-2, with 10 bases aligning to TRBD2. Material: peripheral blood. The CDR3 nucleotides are TGTGCCAGCAGCCCGACTAGCGGGCAGACCGGGGAGCTGTTTTTT. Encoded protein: CASSPTSGQTGELFF.